This TCR beta chain was identified in a study of blood T cell repertoires in COVID-19. Whole-study context: The study drew acute and convalescent COVID-19 samples from the United States, Italy and Spain. In each case, the material was cDNA or gDNA derived from T cells, B-cell-depleted T cells, or PBMCs.

Authors' data handling: It was from reference gene primer amplification that nucleated cell counts were estimated. Libraries were prepared by immunoSEQ multiplex PCR; TCRdb keeps only in-frame clonotypes and omits some of them. Clone size and the V and J calls come from that table; the DNA yielded D and trimming. Here the sample spans about 59,000 clones, 65% to 90% being singletons. This clone has only one observation. This CDR3 has 13 amino acids. Germline V gene data show CDR1 as SEHNR and CDR2 as FQNEAQ (reference sequence). V trimming: 5 bases; J trimming: 6 bases; junction bases outside the gene matches: 5.

Sequenced material: peripheral blood. This clonotype was obtained from a human donor in a cohort sampled during active COVID-19. The V call is TRBV7-9, the J call TRBJ2-5; 8 bases line up with TRBD2. The CDR3 protein is CASSPRTSQTQYF. CDR3 DNA: TGTGCCAGCAGCCCCAGGACTAGCCAGACCCAGTACTTC. Variable domain in full (rest from reference TRBV7-9 and TRBJ2-5): DTGVSQNPRHKITKRGQNVTFRCDPISEHNRLYWYRQTLGQGPEFLTYFQNEAQLEKSRLLSDRFSAERPKGSFSTLEIQRTEQGDSAMYLCASSPRTSQTQYFGPGTRLLVL.